Listed here is a single T cell receptor beta chain. Its specificity is not known. PCR involved 60 Vbeta and 13 Jbeta primers. Libraries were prepared by immunoSEQ multiplex PCR; TCRdb keeps only in-frame clonotypes and omits some of them. The sample carries roughly 190,000 clones, 60% to 80% recorded once. The data were obtained in a study of cytomegalovirus exposure and HLA in healthy donors. Overall study results and limits: In a later analysis, donors in an Asian-associated ancestry cluster reportedly had fewer N-insertions in productive TCRs than the cohort mean. In presence/absence analyses, roughly uniform sequencing depth across donors was assumed. Several V segments, TRBV6-2 and TRBV6-3 among them, could not be told apart and were dropped.

Trimming cost V 3 bases and J 4 bases, with 6 bases left between them. Germline V gene sequence: CDR1 KGHSH, CDR2 LQKENI. The CDR3 extends over 13 amino acids. The origin of this receptor is a man aged 35 to 55 in good health and CMV-seronegative. Sequencing was performed on PBMCs. The chain is built from TRBV18 and TRBJ2-2; D is unresolved. For the CDR3, the DNA is TGTGCCAGCTCACCTAAAATCACCGGGGAGCTGTTTTTT. Protein product: CASSPKITGELFF.